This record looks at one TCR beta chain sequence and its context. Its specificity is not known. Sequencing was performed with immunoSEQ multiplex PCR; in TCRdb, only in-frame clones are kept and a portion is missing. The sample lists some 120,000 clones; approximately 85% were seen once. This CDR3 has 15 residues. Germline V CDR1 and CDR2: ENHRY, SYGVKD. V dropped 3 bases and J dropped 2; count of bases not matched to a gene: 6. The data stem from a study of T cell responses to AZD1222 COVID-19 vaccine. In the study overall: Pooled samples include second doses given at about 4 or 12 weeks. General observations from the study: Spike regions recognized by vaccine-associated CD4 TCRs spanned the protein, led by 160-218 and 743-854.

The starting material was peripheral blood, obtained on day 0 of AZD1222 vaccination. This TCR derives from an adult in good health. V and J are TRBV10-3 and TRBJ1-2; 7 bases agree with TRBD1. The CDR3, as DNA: TGTGCCATCAGTGACACAGGGGAAACGAACTATGGCTACACCTTC. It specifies CAISDTGETNYGYTF.